Below, 15 T cell receptor beta chains from the same sample are listed, as sequenced in a study of control samples from healthy donors and cancer patients. Generated by immunoSEQ multiplex PCR, the TCRdb table keeps only in-frame clones and is missing some. The sample shows around 110,000 clones, 70% to 90% of them seen only once. Sequenced sample: blood. The receptors here all came from a woman aged 70-85 years in good health.

The chain carries TRBV19 and TRBJ2-1, with a tentative D call TRBD1 (5 bases). The length of the CDR3 is 12 residues. Germline CDR1 and CDR2: LNHDA and SQIVND (reference sequence). The ends were cut back, 5 bases at V and 4 bases at J, with 6 bases in the middle. In DNA, the CDR3 is TGTGCCAGTAGTCCAGGGTACAATGAGCAGTTCTTC. It is translated as CASSPGYNEQFF.

Regarding this clone: Additional DNA sequences in this sample encode the identical CDR3. This chain uses TRBV10-3 with TRBJ2-7; D not certain. The germline gives CDR1 ENHRY, CDR2 SYGVKD. There are 12 residues in the CDR3. Trimming removed 0 bases at V and 4 bases at J, with 4 bases between. CDR3 DNA sequence: TGTGCCATCAGTGAGTCGAGTTACGAGCAGTACTTC. Amino acids: CAISESSYEQYF.

In DNA, the CDR3 is TGTGCCAGCAGCCCGTCCCGGGACAGGGACGAGCAGTACTTC. Its protein is CASSPSRDRDEQYF. This chain links TRBV11-1 with TRBJ2-7; 9 positions agree with TRBD1. The CDR3 extends over 14 amino acids. CDR1 is SGHAT, CDR2 FQDESV, per germline (reference sequence). V dropped 5 bases and J dropped 5; count of bases not matched to a gene: 7.

This clone was seen just once. CDR3 DNA sequence: TGTGCCAGCAGCCCCCCGTTGGGACTAGCGGGATACAATGAGCAGTTCTTC. This encodes CASSPPLGLAGYNEQFF. V usage is TRBV3-1 (or the pseudogene TRBV3-2) and J usage is TRBJ2-1; 13 bases fit TRBD2. CDR3 size: 17 residues. Germline CDR1 LGHDT, CDR2 YNNKEL (reference sequence). The V gene end was trimmed by 4 bases and the J gene end by 4 bases; junction bases not matched to a gene: 7.

This clone was observed a single time. The gene calls are TRBV11-3 and TRBJ2-7, with 7 bases identical to TRBD2. The CDR3 sequence is 13 residues long. Trimming at V came to 5 bases and at J to 6 bases, leaving 7 bases not matched to a gene. Germline values: CDR1 SGHNT, CDR2 YENEEA. CDR3 in DNA: TGTGCCAGCAGCCCGCGGTGGGGGGGCGAGCAGTACTTC. Protein: CASSPRWGGEQYF. Drawing the rest from reference TRBV11-3 and TRBJ2-7, the complete variable domain is EAGVVQSPRYKIIEKKQPVAFWCNPISGHNTLYWYLQNLGQGPELLIRYENEEAVDDSQLPKDRFSAERLKGVDSTLKIQPAELGDSAVYLCASSPRWGGEQYFGPGTRLTVT.

This rearrangement joins TRBV7-9 to TRBJ2-5, with 7 bases lining up with TRBD2. V shed 6 bases and J 5 bases; nucleotides not matched to a gene: 15. Germline CDR1 and CDR2: SEHNR and FQNEAQ (reference sequence). The CDR3 has 16 residues. The CDR3 is CASRGGKRGALETQYF. CDR3 coding DNA: TGTGCCAGCAGGGGTGGGAAGCGGGGTGCGTTGGAGACCCAGTACTTC.

This clone has a single count. CDR3 bases: TGTGCCAGCAGCTTTGGCAGCGGGGGGAATCAGCCCCAGCATTTT. Protein sequence: CASSFGSGGNQPQHF. This chain joins TRBV5-4 and TRBJ1-5, with TRBD1 as a possible D gene (5 bases). CDR1 and CDR2 (germline): SGHNT, YYREEE (reference sequence). The CDR3 totals 15 residues. V was trimmed by 2 bases and J by 4 bases, leaving 13 bases between them.

Only one count was recorded for this clone. The CDR3 region has the DNA TGTGCCAGCAGTCGCAGGGGGAACACCGGGGAGCTGTTTTTT. This codes for CASSRRGNTGELFF. The chain has TRBV6-6 and TRBJ2-2; TRBD1 is a possible D gene (6 bases). Trimming took off 5 bases at V and 1 base at J, with 8 bases between the two ends. CDR1 is MNHNY and CDR2 is SVGAGI in the germline V gene (reference sequence). The length of the CDR3 is 14 residues.

Here the CDR3 DNA reads TGCGCCAGCAGCTTGGAGGGGACAGGGTACAATGAGCAGTTCTTC. This translates into CASSLEGTGYNEQFF. The V gene is TRBV5-1, the J gene TRBJ2-1; 9 nucleotides line up with TRBD1. Trimming removed 0 bases from V and 4 bases from J; junction bases left unmatched: 2. CDR1 is SGHRS, CDR2 YFSETQ, per germline. The CDR3 loop spans 15 amino acids.

The chain uses TRBV5-4 and TRBJ1-1; D is perhaps TRBD1 (5 bases). From germline, CDR1 is SGHNT and CDR2 YYREEE (reference sequence). This CDR3 has 13 residues. V gave up 1 base and J gave up 6 bases, with 10 bases separating them. The CDR3 DNA follows: TGTGCCAGCAGCTTGCAGGGCAGGCCTGAAGCTTTCTTT. It encodes CASSLQGRPEAFF.

This clone has a handful of counts. This chain connects TRBV25-1 to TRBJ2-7; D ambiguous. Germline CDR1 MGHDK, CDR2 SYGVNS. V shed 1 base and J shed 6 bases, with 7 bases lying between them. The CDR3 runs to 12 residues. The CDR3 protein is CASSEFGVEQYF. CDR3 sequence (DNA): TGTGCCAGCAGTGAATTTGGGGTCGAGCAGTACTTC.

The gene calls are TRBV12-5 and TRBJ2-7, with 12 bases that match TRBD2. J lost 4 bases, V lost 2 bases, and 6 bases had no gene match. Germline loops: CDR1 LGHNT, CDR2 FRNRAP. This CDR3 spans 16 amino acids. The DNA for the CDR3 is TGTGCTAGTGGTTTGCCCCTGACTAGCGGGGGTTACGAGCAGTACTTC. Protein sequence: CASGLPLTSGGYEQYF.

The V call is TRBV11-2, the J call TRBJ1-1, with D perhaps matching TRBD1 (5 bases). CDR1 and CDR2 (germline): SGHAT, FQNNGV. The V and J ends lost 0 bases and 7 bases respectively, with 9 bases between them. The CDR3 loop spans 13 amino acids. CDR3 region: CASSLDRGLEAFF. The DNA of the CDR3 is TGTGCCAGCAGCTTAGATCGGGGACTTGAAGCTTTCTTT.

The CDR3 nucleotides read TGTGCCAGCAGCGCCCAAGACCAGAACACTGAAGCTTTCTTT. Translation: CASSAQDQNTEAFF. The genes are TRBV9 and TRBJ1-1; D unclear. Deletions cut 3 bases from V and 1 base from J, with 10 bases between. Germline CDR1 reads SGDLS; CDR2 reads YYNGEE. This CDR3 has 14 residues.

This clone was counted a few times. V and J are TRBV5-1 and TRBJ2-7; D is ambiguous. The CDR3 consists of 12 residues. CDR1 is SGHRS and CDR2 is YFSETQ in the germline V gene. The V gene lost 4 bases and the J gene lost 0 bases, with 5 bases spanning the gap. CDR3 nucleotides: TGCGCCAGCAGCGCGGACTCCTACGAGCAGTACTTC. This translates into CASSADSYEQYF.